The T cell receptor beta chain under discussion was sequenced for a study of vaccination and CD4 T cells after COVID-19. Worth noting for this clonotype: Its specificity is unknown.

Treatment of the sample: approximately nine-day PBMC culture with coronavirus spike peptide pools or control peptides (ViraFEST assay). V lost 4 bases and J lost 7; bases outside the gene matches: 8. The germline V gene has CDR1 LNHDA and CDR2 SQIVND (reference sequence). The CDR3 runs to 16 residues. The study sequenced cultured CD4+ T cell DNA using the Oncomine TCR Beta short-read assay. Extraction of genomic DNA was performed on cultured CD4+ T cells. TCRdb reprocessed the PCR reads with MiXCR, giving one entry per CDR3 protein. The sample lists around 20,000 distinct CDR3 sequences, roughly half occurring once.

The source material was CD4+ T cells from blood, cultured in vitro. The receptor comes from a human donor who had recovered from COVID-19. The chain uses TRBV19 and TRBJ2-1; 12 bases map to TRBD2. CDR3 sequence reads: CASSNLAGGPMNEQFF. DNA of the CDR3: TGTGCCAGTAGTAACCTAGCGGGAGGGCCAATGAATGAGCAGTTCTTC.